This TCR beta chain was sequenced during a study of T-cell reconstitution after alpha-beta-depleted transplantation in children. Findings and caveats of the study: T-cell counts and diversity were attributed mostly to newly produced T cells one year after transplant. There were some patients whose high TCRbeta diversity at day 60 came from surviving recipient T cells and thymic progenitors. After transplant, at about two months, alpha-beta T cells were reportedly derived from several hundred expanded graft clones.

This clonotype was detected ten times or more. The target antigen is unknown. Germline CDR1 is SEHNR and CDR2 is FQNEAQ (reference sequence). V was pared by 3 bases and J by 1 base, with 6 bases between. The CDR3 runs 14 residues. TCRbeta library preparation incorporated unique molecular identifiers. TCRdb redid the calling of the PCR reads with MiXCR, one entry per CDR3 protein. The sample contains about 250,000 distinct CDR3 sequences, around 25% of which appear only once. This clonotype was sampled from a female patient aged 2 to 10 who had a stem cell transplant for congenital amegakaryocytic thrombocytopenia, so the T cells may come from the graft donor. This chain links TRBV7-9 with TRBJ2-2; D is unresolved. Sequencing used PBMCs, mostly from graft donor cells, obtained 360 days after TCRalphabeta/CD19-depleted stem cell transplant. Here the CDR3 DNA reads TGTGCCAGCAGCTTGAGGCAGAACACCGGGGAGCTGTTTTTT. This gives the protein CASSLRQNTGELFF.